These 14 T cell receptor beta chains share one sample of origin, sequenced in a study of breast tumors, draining lymph nodes, adjacent tissues listed by TCRdb under 2016. The method behind the library was multiplex PCR. Sequencing used an Illumina HiSeq 2000. TCRdb's own reprocessing of the public reads used fastp at Q25 and MiXCR and kept productive beta chains. Rows with a matching CDR3 protein are joined into one entry that keeps the most common DNA and genes. The sample table records over 35,000 distinct CDR3 sequences; approximately 37% of these occur just once. Jointly, the top ten make up about a tenth of the sample. Specimen: breast tumor tissue. Receptors originate from a female donor with breast cancer. Some clones in this sample may be carry-over from other donors' samples.

Note on this clonotype: The germline gene is not matched at one end of the junction; a read error may be the cause. J is TRBJ2-5 and V is TRBV12-3 or TRBV12-4; the D gene is possibly TRBD1 (5 bases). The CDR3 has 14 amino acids. The CDR3 nucleotides are TGTGTCAGCAGTAGGACACCACATATGGAGACCCAGTACTTC. This encodes CVSSRTPHMETQYF.

With regard to this clonotype: This may be a read error, as it is one base from a much larger clone. The chain couples TRBV19 to TRBJ1-5, with 7 bases lining up with TRBD1. CDR3 length: 15 residues. Germline CDR1 is LNHDA and CDR2 is SQIVND (reference sequence). The CDR3 region is CASSIETGLSQPQRF. The CDR3, as DNA: TGTGCCAGTAGTATAGAGACAGGGCTGAGTCAGCCCCAGCGTTTT.

The chain has TRBV9 and TRBJ1-6; perhaps TRBD1 as D (5 bases). Trimming shortened V by 0 bases and J by 5 bases, and 12 bases separated the two germline ends. CDR3 length: 16 amino acids. Germline-derived CDR1 and CDR2 are SGDLS and YYNGEE. The CDR3 DNA is TGTGCCAGCAGCGTAGGCGGGACCGGAGATAATTCACCCCTCCACTTT. Its translation is CASSVGGTGDNSPLHF.

The chain joins TRBV20-1 to TRBJ2-7, with 13 nucleotides matching TRBD2. The V gene's germline CDR1 is DFQATT and CDR2 SNEGSKA (reference sequence). After removal of 5 bases from V and 3 bases from J, the junction contained 4 bases not matched to a gene. This CDR3 comprises 14 residues. CDR3 sequence reads: CSAARTSGSYEQYF. The CDR3 coding sequence is TGCAGTGCTGCTCGGACTAGCGGGAGCTACGAGCAGTACTTC.

This clonotype was observed at least ten times. The rearrangement uses TRBV9 and TRBJ2-1; TRBD2 is a possible D gene (6 bases). Trimming pared 0 bases from V and 6 bases from J, leaving 10 bases between. The CDR3 runs 14 residues. Germline V CDR1 and CDR2: SGDLS, YYNGEE. The CDR3 nucleotides read TGTGCCAGCAGCGTAGAACAGCGGGCCAATGAGCAGTTCTTC. Its protein product is CASSVEQRANEQFF.

The chain has TRBV7-2 and TRBJ2-1; D call uncertain. This CDR3 spans 14 amino acids. Germline V gives CDR1 SGHTA, CDR2 FQGNSA. Trimming took off 1 base at V and 9 bases at J, with 13 bases between the two ends. CDR3 sequence (DNA): TGTGCCAGCAGCTTAGATTTAGGGTGGGGTGAGCAGTTCTTC. It translates to CASSLDLGWGEQFF.

As concerns this clonotype: Relative to the germline gene, one junction end is altered; a read error may explain this. The CDR3 spells CASSVGASGTSYF. For the CDR3, the DNA is TGTGCCAGCAGTGTAGGGGCTAGCGGGACTTCGTACTTC. The chain joins TRBV9 to TRBJ2-7; TRBD2 matches at 9 bases. This CDR3 has 13 amino acids. Germline-derived CDR1 and CDR2 are SGDLS and YYNGEE.

Worth noting for this clonotype: This may arise from a read error, as a much more abundant clone is one base away. The chain uses TRBV10-3 and TRBJ2-7, with a tentative D call TRBD2 (6 bases). CDR3 length: 17 residues. Looked up from germline, CDR1 is ENHRY and CDR2 is SYGVKD. The germline V and J ends were trimmed by 11 bases and 0 bases, with 26 bases remaining between them. The CDR3 protein is CACSYSNVAASSYEQYF. CDR3 coding DNA: TGTGCCTGCAGTTACTCGAACGTAGCGGCAAGCTCCTACGAGCAGTACTTC.

In this sample, this clonotype turned up many times. The gene calls are TRBV5-4 and TRBJ2-3, with 10 bases identical to TRBD1. This CDR3 has 15 amino acids. CDR1 SGHNT and CDR2 YYREEE come from the germline V gene (reference sequence). The trim removed 9 bases at V and 6 bases at J, leaving 13 bases unmatched. The CDR3 here is CATNYGTGARDTQYF. The CDR3 nucleotides are TGTGCCACCAACTACGGGACAGGGGCGAGGGATACGCAGTATTTT.

J is TRBJ2-5 and V is TRBV5-1, with TRBD1 matching 7 bases. This CDR3 has 15 amino acids. Germline CDR1 and CDR2: SGHRS and YFSETQ. J gave up 0 bases and V 4 bases, and 6 bases lay outside the gene matches. The CDR3 nucleotides read TGCGCCAGCAGCACCGGCAGGGGGAACCAAGAGACCCAGTACTTC. Protein product: CASSTGRGNQETQYF. The full variable domain, in which reference TRBV5-1 and TRBJ2-5 provide the parts outside the CDR3, is KAGVTQTPRYLIKTRGQQVTLSCSPISGHRSVSWYQQTPGQGLQFLFEYFSETQRNKGNFPGRFSGRQFSNSRSEMNVSTLELGDSALYLCASSTGRGNQETQYFGPGTRLLVL.

This clonotype was found many times. The rearrangement uses TRBV5-4 and TRBJ1-2; no definite D call. This CDR3 is 12 amino acids long. From germline, CDR1 is SGHNT and CDR2 YYREEE (reference sequence). V was pared by 1 base and J by 6 bases, with 7 bases between. This CDR3 is CASSLLVDGYTF. The DNA for the CDR3 is TGTGCCAGCAGCTTGCTCGTGGATGGCTACACCTTC.

Ten or more counts support this clonotype. The chain uses TRBV10-3 and TRBJ2-6; D remains unclear. The CDR3 extends over 15 amino acids. V lost 2 bases and J 3 bases, leaving 8 bases between the germline ends. Germline V lookup: CDR1 ENHRY, CDR2 SYGVKD. The CDR3 protein is CAISEGRDGANVLTF. Written as DNA, the CDR3 is TGTGCCATCAGTGAGGGACGAGATGGGGCCAACGTCCTGACTTTC.

The rearrangement uses TRBV20-1 and TRBJ2-7; D remains unclear. The ends were cut back, 3 bases at V and 3 bases at J, with 6 bases in the middle. CDR3 length equals 11 residues. Germline CDR1 and CDR2: DFQATT and SNEGSKA (reference sequence). This chain's CDR3 is CSASKLYEQYF. CDR3 nucleotide sequence: TGCAGTGCTAGTAAGCTCTACGAGCAGTACTTC.

This clonotype was seen many times. This chain joins TRBV5-6 and TRBJ2-7; D may be TRBD1 or TRBD2 (6 bases each). The CDR3 spans 13 residues. Germline CDR1 SGHDT, CDR2 YYEEEE. The V and J ends lost 2 bases and 6 bases respectively, with 12 bases between them. The CDR3 nucleotides read TGTGCCAGCAGCTTTAGCAGGGGAGGCGAGCAGTACTTC. It translates to CASSFSRGGEQYF. Full variable domain (remainder filled in from reference TRBV5-6 and TRBJ2-7): DAGVTQSPTHLIKTRGQQVTLRCSPKSGHDTVSWYQQALGQGPQFIFQYYEEEERQRGNFPDRFSGHQFPNYSSELNVNALLLGDSALYLCASSFSRGGEQYFGPGTRLTVT.